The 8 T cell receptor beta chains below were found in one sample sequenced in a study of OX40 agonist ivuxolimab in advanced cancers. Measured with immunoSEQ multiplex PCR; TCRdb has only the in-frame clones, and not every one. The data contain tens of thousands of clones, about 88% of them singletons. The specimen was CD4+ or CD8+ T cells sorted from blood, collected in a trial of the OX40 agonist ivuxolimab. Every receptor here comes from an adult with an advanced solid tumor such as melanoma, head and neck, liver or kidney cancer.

This CDR3 is CASGLTTENTGELFF. The CDR3, as DNA: TGTGCTAGTGGTTTGACTACAGAGAACACCGGGGAGCTGTTTTTT. The chain carries TRBV12-5 and TRBJ2-2; no clear D gene. CDR3 length equals 15 residues. The V end lost 2 bases, the J end lost 1 base, and 8 bases lay between the germline ends. Germline V gene lookup returns CDR1 LGHNT and CDR2 FRNRAP.

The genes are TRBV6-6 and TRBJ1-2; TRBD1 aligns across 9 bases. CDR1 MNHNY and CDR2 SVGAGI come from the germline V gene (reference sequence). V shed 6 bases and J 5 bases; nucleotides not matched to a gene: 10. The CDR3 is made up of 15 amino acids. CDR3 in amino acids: CASSQSETGGYGYTF. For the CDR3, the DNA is TGTGCCAGCAGCCAAAGTGAGACAGGGGGGTATGGCTACACCTTC.

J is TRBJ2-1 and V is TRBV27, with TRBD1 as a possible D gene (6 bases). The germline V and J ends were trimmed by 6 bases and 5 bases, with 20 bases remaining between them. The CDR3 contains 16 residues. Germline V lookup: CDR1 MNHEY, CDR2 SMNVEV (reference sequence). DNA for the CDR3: TGTGCCAGCAGCCGATCTACGCAGGGGTCCCACAATGAGCAGTTCTTC. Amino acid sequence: CASSRSTQGSHNEQFF.

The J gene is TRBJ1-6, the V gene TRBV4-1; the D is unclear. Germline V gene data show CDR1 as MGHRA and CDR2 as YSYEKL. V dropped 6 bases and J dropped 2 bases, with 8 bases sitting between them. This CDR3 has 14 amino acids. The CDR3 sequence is CASRLDPYNSPLHF. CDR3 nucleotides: TGCGCCAGCAGACTGGACCCCTATAATTCACCCCTCCACTTT.

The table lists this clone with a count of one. As DNA, the CDR3 is TGTGCCAGCAGCGACGGCGGGTCCGATACGCAGTATTTT. It is translated as CASSDGGSDTQYF. V usage is TRBV9 and J usage is TRBJ2-3; tentatively, D is TRBD2 (5 bases). The V end lost 3 bases, the J end lost 6 bases, and 11 bases lay between the germline ends. CDR1 and CDR2 from the germline V gene are SGDLS and YYNGEE. The CDR3 totals 13 residues. The whole variable domain, remainder taken from reference TRBV9 and TRBJ2-3, is DSGVTQTPKHLITATGQRVTLRCSPRSGDLSVYWYQQSLDQGLQFLIQYYNGEERAKGNILERFSAQQFPDLHSELNLSSLELGDSALYFCASSDGGSDTQYFGPGTRLTVL.

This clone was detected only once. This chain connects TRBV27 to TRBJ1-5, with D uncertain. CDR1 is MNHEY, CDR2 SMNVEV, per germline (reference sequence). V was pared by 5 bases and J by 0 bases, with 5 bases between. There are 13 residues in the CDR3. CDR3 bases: TGTGCCAGCAGTATACTTAGCAATCAGCCCCAGCATTTT. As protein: CASSILSNQPQHF.

This chain's CDR3 is CASSPAGQNTGELFF. The CDR3 DNA follows: TGTGCCAGCAGCCCAGCGGGACAAAACACCGGGGAGCTGTTTTTT. The rearrangement uses TRBV13 and TRBJ2-2; D may be TRBD2 (7 bases). Germline V gene data show CDR1 as PRHDT and CDR2 as FYEKMQ (reference sequence). The CDR3 has 15 residues. V was pared by 5 bases and J by 2 bases, with 12 bases between.

The CDR3 loop is CASSPEQGLRVWPYEQYF. The CDR3 region has the DNA TGTGCCAGCAGCCCCGAACAGGGGTTAAGGGTATGGCCCTACGAGCAGTACTTC. This sequence joins TRBV11-3 and TRBJ2-7; 7 nucleotides agree with TRBD1. V trimming: 5 bases; J trimming: 2 bases; junction bases outside the gene matches: 18. CDR3 length: 18 amino acids. The germline V gene encodes CDR1 SGHNT and CDR2 YENEEA.